The subject of this entry is one TCR beta chain. Germline CDR1 is SNHLY and CDR2 is FYNNEI. The CDR3 length is 14 residues. V shed 3 bases and J shed 7 bases, with 12 bases lying between them. The plating included some 200,000 irradiated, violet-dye-labeled stimulator cells together with some 200,000 CFSE-labeled responder cells. Dividing CFSE-low CD3+CD4+ and CD3+CD8+ responders were isolated by sorting after the reaction. The sample originates from a study of graft-versus-host responses after intestinal transplantation. The overall study: Induction using anti-thymocyte globulin, followed by tacrolimus and steroids for two to three years, was given to all recipients.

Assay used: immunoSEQ multiplex PCR; TCRdb lists only in-frame clones, some missing. The sample consists of about 21,000 clones, 55% to 70% of them appearing once. The sequenced sample was alloreactive CD4+ T cells from a mixed lymphocyte reaction culture, obtained before intestinal transplant. Subset noted: CFSE-low proliferating T cells sorted from approximately 6-day pre-transplant mixed lymphocyte reaction (GvH or HvG direction). The chain has TRBV2 and TRBJ1-4; no clear D. This TCR derives from a human patient who received an intestinal transplant. CDR3 DNA: TGTGCCAGCAGTGAGGGCAGGTCGATTGAAAAACTGTTTTTT. Translating it yields CASSEGRSIEKLFF. Filled out from reference TRBV2 and TRBJ1-4, the complete variable domain reads EPEVTQTPSHQVTQMGQEVILRCVPISNHLYFYWYRQILGQKVEFLVSFYNNEISEKSEIFDDQFSVERPDGSNFTLKIRSTKLEDSAMYFCASSEGRSIEKLFFGSGTQLSVL.